This TCR beta chain came from a study of beta chain features in type 1 diabetes (dated by TCRdb to between 2017 and 2018). For the study in its entirety: Mean age, gender distribution, total cell number and subset yield were not different between patients and healthy donors. Across all samples, fewer than 110,000,000 sorted cells were examined, and cell number per subset correlated strongly with RNA yield. In the study, recently diagnosed type 1 diabetes patients and matched healthy donors were compared on the TCRB repertoires of their sorted circulating CD4+ T cell subsets. Regulatory and stem cell-like memory subsets were obtained from only 8 patients and about 8 healthy donors, while naive and central memory subsets were obtained from all 28 donors.

This clone has a handful of counts. Its antigen is still unknown. Base qualities are not at hand, and no much larger clone is one base apart. In the same sample, other DNA sequences code for this CDR3. The entire isolated RNA was reverse transcribed using the High Capacity cDNA Reverse Transcription Kit, and thus expressed TCRB transcripts were sequenced. Naive, central memory and regulatory T cell samples underwent deep immunoSEQ sequencing, averaging approximately 3.5 million total reads per sample. Sorted cells were lysed in RLT buffer, and RNA was extracted using DNase-treated RNeasy Micro or Mini kits according to cell number. To prevent cross-contamination, each cell subset was processed individually, whereas patient and healthy donor samples were processed jointly. TCRB sequences were amplified from cDNA with the immunoSEQ multiplex PCR, producing 87-bp fragments spanning the CDR3 region. Amplicons were sequenced on the Illumina HiSeq platform. From the authors' description of their analysis: Synthetic template baselines were used to correct PCR bias computationally, reads within Hamming distance 2 were collapsed together, and singletons that could not be merged were discarded. By aligning reads against IMGT, V, D and J genes, CDR3 length, and insertions or deletions at six rearrangement sites were assigned. Within each subset, clonotype counts were normalized to sorted cell number, after which true diversity and Gini coefficients were computed with the tcR R package. The overlap coefficient, calculated on TCRB nucleotide sequences, was used to measure repertoire sharing. The clones in this table, taken by TCRdb from immuneACCESS, are in-frame only. Not every clone is retained; where verified, under half of the shortfall comes from an unresolved V gene, and the cause of the rest is unknown. V, J and clone size were drawn from that table, and D and trimming were deduced from the DNA. Recorded for this sample are some 240,000 clones; roughly a tenth of them occurred a single time. Jointly, the top ten make up approximately 1.3% of the sample.

V loses 1 base of germline sequence and J loses 3 bases, and the interval between the two ends is 10 bases. Its CDR3 holds 14 amino acids, cysteine through phenylalanine. The only DNA kept is the CDR3, 42 bases in frame from the first base. According to the germline V gene, CDR1 reads MDHEN and CDR2 reads SYDVKM. Overall results and qualifications from the work: Sequencing cDNA rather than genomic DNA could over-represent highly expressing activated cells, although activation and CD3 levels did not differ between groups. At VDJ recombination sites, type 1 diabetes patients had fewer insertions and more deleted nucleotides, which implies abnormalities in thymic rearrangement. Because small numbers of individuals were included in the HLA sub-analyses, any influence of HLA type on TCRB rearrangement was left unresolved. A moderate but significant shortening of TCRB CDR3 length was observed in type 1 diabetes patients in all four CD4+ subsets. The naive, central memory and regulatory TCRB repertoires appeared to resemble one another more closely among patients than among healthy donors. PCR might favor shorter templates, but patient and control samples were amplified and corrected together, so any skew would affect both groups equally.

Each donor gave one peripheral blood draw, roughly 0.12 L on average, collected into heparinised tubes. Using a panel that included CD45RO, CCR7, CD25, CD127, CD95 and CD27, naive, central memory, regulatory and stem cell-like memory CD4+ T cells were sorted on a BD FACSAria II. A purity above 98% was achieved for all sorted populations. PBMCs were isolated immediately by Lymphoprep density gradient centrifugation and stained directly without culture. To minimize batch effects, samples were stained and sorted in pairs, one healthy donor with one patient per experiment. The sequencing sample was made of central memory CD4+ T cells from blood. The V and J genes are TRBV28 and TRBJ2-7, with the D gene not confidently named. This receptor was obtained from a man aged 18-30 years in good health. The nucleotides are TGTGCCAGCAGTTTATCCCGGGCCATCTACGAGCAGTACTTC. Its protein product is CASSLSRAIYEQYF.